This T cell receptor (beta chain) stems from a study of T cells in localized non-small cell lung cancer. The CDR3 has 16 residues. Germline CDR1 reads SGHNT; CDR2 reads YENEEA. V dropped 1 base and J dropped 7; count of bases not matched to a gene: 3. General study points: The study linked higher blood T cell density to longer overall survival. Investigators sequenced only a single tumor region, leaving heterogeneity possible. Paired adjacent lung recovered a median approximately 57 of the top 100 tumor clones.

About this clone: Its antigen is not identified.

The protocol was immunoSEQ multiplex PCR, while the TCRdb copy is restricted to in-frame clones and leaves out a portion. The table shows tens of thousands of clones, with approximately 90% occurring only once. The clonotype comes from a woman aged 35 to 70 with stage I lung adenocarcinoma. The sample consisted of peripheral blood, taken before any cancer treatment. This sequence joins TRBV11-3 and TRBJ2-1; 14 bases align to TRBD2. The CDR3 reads CASSLGGTSGGNEQFF. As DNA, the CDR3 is TGTGCCAGCAGCTTAGGAGGGACTAGCGGGGGTAATGAGCAGTTCTTC.